This T cell receptor beta chain appears in the sequencing data of a study of neurological immune-mediated disorders. CDR1 and CDR2 (germline): DFQATT, SNEGSKA (reference sequence). The V end lost 5 bases, the J end lost 7 bases, and 15 bases lay between the germline ends. The CDR3 runs to 12 residues. This clonotype has at least ten counts. Its matching antigen is unknown. The cDNA came from 5'RACE, which used 10-nucleotide random UMIs. TCRdb used MiXCR to reprocess the 5' RACE reads, holding one entry per CDR3 protein. The data show more than 30,000 distinct CDR3 sequences, with around 4% seen just once and more than 20% held by the top ten. Blood bank volunteers in Maryland, USA, served as healthy controls. The sorted libraries were made from about a million CD4+ or CD8+ T cells. Points from the study as a whole: No CDR3 amino acid sequences were shared by expanded clones across subjects, suggesting private repertoires in all groups.

Sample: CD4+ T cells from blood. This chain joins TRBV20-1 and TRBJ2-7, with D perhaps TRBD2 (5 bases). The origin of this receptor is a woman between 40 and 50 years old in good health. CDR3 coding DNA: TGCAGTGCTGTGGACGGGGTAGGGGAGCAGTACTTC. This gives the protein CSAVDGVGEQYF.